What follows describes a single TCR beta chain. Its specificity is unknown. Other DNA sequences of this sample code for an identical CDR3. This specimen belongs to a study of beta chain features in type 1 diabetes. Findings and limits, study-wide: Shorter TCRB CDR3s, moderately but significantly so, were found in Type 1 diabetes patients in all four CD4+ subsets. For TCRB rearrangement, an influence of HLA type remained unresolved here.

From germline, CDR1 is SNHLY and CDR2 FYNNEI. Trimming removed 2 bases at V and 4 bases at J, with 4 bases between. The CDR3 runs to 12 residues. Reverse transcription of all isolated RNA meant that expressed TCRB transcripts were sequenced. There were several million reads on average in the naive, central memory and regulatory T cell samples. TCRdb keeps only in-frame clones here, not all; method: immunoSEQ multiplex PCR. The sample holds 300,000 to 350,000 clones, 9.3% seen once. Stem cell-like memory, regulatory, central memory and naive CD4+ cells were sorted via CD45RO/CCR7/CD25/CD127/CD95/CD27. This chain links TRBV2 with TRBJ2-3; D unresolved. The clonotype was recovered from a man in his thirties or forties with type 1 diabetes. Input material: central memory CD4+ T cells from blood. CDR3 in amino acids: CASSESADTQYF. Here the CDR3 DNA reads TGTGCCAGCAGTGAATCCGCAGATACGCAGTATTTT. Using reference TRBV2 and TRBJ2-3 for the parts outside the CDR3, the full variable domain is EPEVTQTPSHQVTQMGQEVILRCVPISNHLYFYWYRQILGQKVEFLVSFYNNEISEKSEIFDDQFSVERPDGSNFTLKIRSTKLEDSAMYFCASSESADTQYFGPGTRLTVL.